The entry below gives a single T cell receptor beta chain sequence along with its context. What it binds is unknown. These data are taken from a study of CD8 T cells in ankylosing spondylitis. Study-wide points: A motif of 7 to 9 highly homologous TCR beta variants was seen as apparently characteristic of ankylosing spondylitis blood. The authors reported significant enrichment of disease-linked clones in matched ankylosing spondylitis synovial fluid.

The CDR3 contains 16 residues. Trimming at V came to 0 bases and at J to 6 bases, leaving 11 bases not matched to a gene. Germline CDR1 DFQATT, CDR2 SNEGSKA (reference sequence). 5'-RACE, quantitative and with molecular barcodes, yielded the TCR beta libraries. MiXCR was run by TCRdb on the 5' RACE reads, yielding one entry per CDR3 protein. In the table there are 750,000 to 850,000 distinct CDR3 sequences, over 9.5% of which are singletons. The sequence was obtained from a male donor with ankylosing spondylitis. Sequencing used blood, either unsorted or a sorted T cell fraction (not recorded which). This chain uses TRBV20-1 with TRBJ2-1; 7 positions match TRBD2. The CDR3 DNA is TGCAGTGCTAGAGATCCGAGGACTAGGGTTTCCAATGAGCAGTTCTTC. Translation: CSARDPRTRVSNEQFF.